The 28 T cell receptor beta chains given below trace back to one sample, sequenced in a study of blood T cells in healthy people across ages. Through a sample-barcoded 5' primer and a J-beta primer mix, a second PCR was run for about 7 to 12 cycles. Each CDR3 protein gets one entry after TCRdb re-called the 5' RACE reads with MiXCR. The repertoire has some 1,000,000 distinct CDR3 sequences, roughly 24% of them found once; the top ten carry around 0.75%. This sample was also put to use in a study of T cells of mothers and their children.

The specimen was blood. The receptors here all came from a girl aged 2 to 10 in good health.

The chain has TRBV4-1 and TRBJ2-3; the D is unclear. Per the germline V gene, CDR1 is MGHRA and CDR2 is YSYEKL. The CDR3 sequence is 14 residues long. V lost 1 base and J 4 bases, leaving 9 bases between the germline ends. This CDR3 is CASSQGASPDTQYF. CDR3 DNA sequence: TGCGCCAGCAGCCAAGGTGCTTCCCCAGATACGCAGTATTTT.

This clonotype was counted between two and nine times. The rearrangement links TRBV20-1 to TRBJ2-5; 12 nucleotides align to TRBD2. With 3 bases clipped from V and 4 bases from J, the junction kept 3 bases outside the gene matches. Germline CDR1 and CDR2: DFQATT and SNEGSKA (reference sequence). This CDR3 has 14 residues. The CDR3 nucleotides are TGCAGTGCTAGGACTAGCGGGAGTCCAGAGACCCAGTACTTC. Its protein product is CSARTSGSPETQYF.

The chain carries TRBV4-1 and TRBJ1-1; D gene unclear. From germline, CDR1 is MGHRA and CDR2 YSYEKL. V was shortened by 8 bases and J by 0 bases, with 10 bases between the two germline ends. CDR3 length: 13 residues. CDR3 amino acids: CASSGNVNTEAFF. The CDR3 bases are TGCGCCAGCTCCGGGAACGTGAACACTGAAGCTTTCTTT.

This chain joins TRBV7-9 and TRBJ1-2; D may be TRBD1 (5 bases). This CDR3 contains 15 residues. Trimming stripped 2 bases from V and 3 bases from J, with 13 bases between. Germline V CDR1 and CDR2: SEHNR, FQNEAQ (reference sequence). The CDR3 loop is CASSLQGKGDYGYTF. The CDR3 nucleotides read TGTGCCAGCAGCTTACAGGGTAAAGGAGACTATGGCTACACCTTC.

The V gene is TRBV20-1, the J gene TRBJ1-1, with no clear D. Germline loops: CDR1 DFQATT, CDR2 SNEGSKA (reference sequence). V lost 1 base to trimming and J lost 3 bases, with 9 bases between them. This CDR3 comprises 13 residues. CDR3 protein: CSARVRVDTEAFF. CDR3 DNA sequence: TGCAGTGCTAGAGTTAGGGTCGACACTGAAGCTTTCTTT.

On this clonotype itself: At one boundary the junction diverges from the germline segment, which might be a read error. The chain recombines TRBV6-2 or TRBV6-3 with TRBJ2-2, with D perhaps matching TRBD2 (5 bases). The germline V gene has CDR1 MNHEY and CDR2 SVGEGT. The CDR3 totals 11 residues. CDR3 nucleotides: TGTGCCAGCACGCGAACCGGGGAGCTGCTTTTT. Amino acids: CASTRTGELLF.

The chain has TRBV27 and TRBJ2-7, with 9 bases identical to TRBD1. This CDR3 has 14 amino acids. Germline trimming cut 5 bases from V and 2 bases from J; bases unmatched to any gene: 4. CDR1 is MNHEY, CDR2 SMNVEV, per germline (reference sequence). CDR3 in DNA: TGTGCCAGCAGTGAGGGACAGGGAGCCTACGAGCAGTACTTC. It specifies CASSEGQGAYEQYF.

The chain carries TRBV25-1 and TRBJ2-1; D gene ambiguous. CDR1 and CDR2 (germline): MGHDK, SYGVNS. This CDR3 has 14 residues. V was clipped by 7 bases and J by 0 bases, with 10 bases between them. The CDR3 is CASTVSSSYNEQFF. The CDR3 nucleotides are TGTGCCAGCACCGTTAGTAGCTCCTACAATGAGCAGTTCTTC.

The V call is TRBV27, the J call TRBJ2-1; perhaps TRBD2 as D (6 bases). This CDR3 is built from 16 residues. The germline gives CDR1 MNHEY, CDR2 SMNVEV (reference sequence). Trimming stripped 8 bases from V and 0 bases from J, with 17 bases between. The CDR3 nucleotides read TGTGCCAGCGGTACTTTCCTCGGGAGCTCCTACAATGAGCAGTTCTTC. Translating it yields CASGTFLGSSYNEQFF.

This clonotype was detected a few times. This chain joins TRBV2 and TRBJ1-4, with 7 bases lining up with TRBD1. Germline trimming cut 4 bases from V and 6 bases from J; bases unmatched to any gene: 5. CDR3 size: 14 residues. CDR1 and CDR2 from the germline V gene are SNHLY and FYNNEI. This CDR3 is CASSVFGTDEKLFF. The CDR3 DNA is TGTGCCAGCAGTGTTTTTGGGACAGATGAAAAACTGTTTTTT.

The chain couples TRBV20-1 to TRBJ2-4, with a possible D match to TRBD2 (6 bases). The CDR3 length is 19 residues. Trimming stripped 0 bases from V and 6 bases from J, with 27 bases between. Looked up from germline, CDR1 is DFQATT and CDR2 is SNEGSKA (reference sequence). The CDR3 reads CSARDGGGIRSNARNIQYF. The CDR3 DNA sequence: TGCAGTGCTAGAGATGGTGGAGGGATAAGGTCAAACGCGCGAAACATTCAGTACTTC.

V gene TRBV7-8 combines with J gene TRBJ2-5; possible D gene TRBD1, 5 bases. Trimming left V 7 bases short and J 0 bases short, with 18 bases between. The germline V gene has CDR1 SGHVS and CDR2 FQNEAQ. The CDR3 totals 16 residues. The CDR3 DNA reads as TGTGCCAGCAACCTGGGCCCTGCAGGGTACCAAGAGACCCAGTACTTC. Amino acids: CASNLGPAGYQETQYF.

The CDR3 DNA sequence: TGTGCCAGCAGCTCCGAGGGGGCGGGGGAAGAGACCCAGTACTTC. Translating gives CASSSEGAGEETQYF. The chain couples TRBV5-4 to TRBJ2-5; perhaps D is TRBD1 or TRBD2 (7 bases each). Trimming left V 3 bases short and J 3 bases short, with 15 bases between. The CDR3 is made up of 15 amino acids. Germline V gene data show CDR1 as SGHNT and CDR2 as YYREEE (reference sequence). Together with reference TRBV5-4 and TRBJ2-5, the CDR3 gives the full variable domain: ETGVTQSPTHLIKTRGQQVTLRCSSQSGHNTVSWYQQALGQGPQFIFQYYREEENGRGNFPPRFSGLQFPNYSSELNVNALELDDSALYLCASSSEGAGEETQYFGPGTRLLVL.

This clonotype was seen only a few times. The chain has TRBV20-1 and TRBJ2-7, with TRBD2 as a possible D gene (6 bases). CDR3 size: 14 residues. Trimming removed 3 bases at V and 7 bases at J, with 19 bases between. Germline lookup yields CDR1 DFQATT and CDR2 SNEGSKA (reference sequence). The CDR3 DNA follows: TGCAGTGCTAGGGGGAGGCCCCGAGCGTGGGAGCAGTACTTC. Translation: CSARGRPRAWEQYF.

This chain joins TRBV13 and TRBJ1-2, with D possibly being TRBD1 (5 bases). In germline, CDR1 is PRHDT, CDR2 FYEKMQ (reference sequence). The CDR3 is 15 residues long. The V end lost 8 bases, the J end lost 6 bases, and 22 bases lay between the germline ends. As DNA, the CDR3 is TGTGCCAGCGAGTTATCGGACACCAGGAGGAATGGCTACACCTTC. Translating it yields CASELSDTRRNGYTF.

The table lists this clonotype with a few counts. CDR3 in DNA: TGTGCCAGCAGCTTGGCCGGACTGGGGTCCGGGAGGAGGTCAGATACGCAGTATTTT. Its translation is CASSLAGLGSGRRSDTQYF. The chain employs TRBV7-6 and TRBJ2-3, with TRBD2 matching over 7 bases. The CDR3 covers 19 residues. The germline gives CDR1 SGHVS, CDR2 FNYEAQ. The V segment lost 3 bases and the J segment 4 bases; nucleotides outside the gene matches: 19. The full variable domain, in which reference TRBV7-6 and TRBJ2-3 provide the parts outside the CDR3, is GAGVSQSPRYKVTKRGQDVALRCDPISGHVSLYWYRQALGQGPEFLTYFNYEAQQDKSGLPNDRFSAERPEGSISTLTIQRTEQRDSAMYRCASSLAGLGSGRRSDTQYFGPGTRLTVL.

V gene TRBV29-1 combines with J gene TRBJ2-5, with D possibly being TRBD1 (6 bases). Germline V gene data show CDR1 as SQVTM and CDR2 as ANQGSEA. Trimming shortened V by 7 bases and J by 5 bases, and 17 bases separated the two germline ends. The length of the CDR3 is 13 residues. The CDR3, as DNA: TGCAGCGCCCGAAGGGGGATTACGGAGACCCAGTACTTC. It encodes CSARRGITETQYF.

The V and J genes are TRBV15 and TRBJ2-2; D could derive from TRBD1 or TRBD2 (5 bases each). The CDR3 is 15 amino acids. V was cut by 0 bases and J by 6 bases, with 11 bases left in between. Germline CDR1 LNHNV, CDR2 YYDKDF (reference sequence). In nucleotides, the CDR3 is TGTGCCACCAGCAGAGATTCAGGGAGCGCCGGGGAGCTGTTTTTT. Encoded protein: CATSRDSGSAGELFF.

The rearrangement links TRBV28 to TRBJ1-5; D not certain. V was pared by 3 bases and J by 7 bases, with 13 bases between. Germline CDR1 reads MDHEN; CDR2 reads SYDVKM. The CDR3 loop spans 14 amino acids. The CDR3 loop is CASSLPGAGQPQHF. In nucleotides, the CDR3 is TGTGCCAGCAGTTTGCCGGGAGCGGGGCAGCCCCAGCATTTT. Drawing the rest from reference TRBV28 and TRBJ1-5, the complete variable domain is DVKVTQSSRYLVKRTGEKVFLECVQDMDHENMFWYRQDPGLGLRLIYFSYDVKMKEKGDIPEGYSVSREKKERFSLILESASTNQTSMYLCASSLPGAGQPQHFGDGTRLSIL.

V is TRBV5-1 and J is TRBJ2-1, with 7 bases matching TRBD1. V gave up 2 bases and J gave up 6 bases; unmatched junction bases: 5. The CDR3 loop spans 14 amino acids. Germline V gene sequence: CDR1 SGHRS, CDR2 YFSETQ. The DNA of the CDR3 is TGCGCCAGCAGCTTCCGAACAGGGGCCAATGAGCAGTTCTTC. Amino acids: CASSFRTGANEQFF.

This clonotype was counted only a few times. The rearrangement uses TRBV3-1 and TRBJ2-3; 12 positions agree with TRBD2. After removal of 0 bases from V and 4 bases from J, the junction contained 11 bases not matched to a gene. In germline, CDR1 is LGHDT, CDR2 YNNKEL (reference sequence). The CDR3 totals 19 residues. The CDR3 sequence is CASSQELGTSGSRADTQYF. CDR3 nucleotide sequence: TGTGCCAGCAGCCAAGAACTTGGGACTAGCGGGTCTCGAGCAGATACGCAGTATTTT.

V and J are TRBV7-9 and TRBJ2-7; D is possibly TRBD1 or TRBD2 (7 bases each). Trimming stripped 5 bases from V and 5 bases from J, with 22 bases between. This CDR3 is built from 16 residues. Germline CDR1 and CDR2: SEHNR and FQNEAQ (reference sequence). The DNA for the CDR3 is TGTGCCAGCAGCCACCCGGGGGAGGGACAGCTCAACGAGCAGTACTTC. Translation: CASSHPGEGQLNEQYF.

The V gene is TRBV6-5, the J gene TRBJ2-5; perhaps TRBD1 as D (5 bases). Germline V gene data show CDR1 as MNHEY and CDR2 as SVGAGI. The CDR3 consists of 12 residues. V was pared by 7 bases and J by 4 bases, with 10 bases between. The CDR3 protein is CASMFRGETQYF. The CDR3 coding sequence is TGTGCCAGCATGTTTAGGGGAGAGACCCAGTACTTC.

This clonotype has more than one count but fewer than ten. The chain uses TRBV3-1 and TRBJ2-6; TRBD1 is a possible D gene (5 bases). V dropped 4 bases and J dropped 0 bases, with 13 bases sitting between them. CDR1 is LGHDT and CDR2 is YNNKEL in the germline V gene (reference sequence). The CDR3 runs 17 residues. The CDR3 bases are TGTGCCAGCAGCCCCCTCCAGGGCTTCTCTGGGGCCAACGTCCTGACTTTC. This codes for CASSPLQGFSGANVLTF. The whole variable domain, filled in from reference TRBV3-1 and TRBJ2-6, reads DTAVSQTPKYLVTQMGNDKSIKCEQNLGHDTMYWYKQDSKKFLKIMFSYNNKELIINETVPNRFSPKSPDKAHLNLHINSLELGDSAVYFCASSPLQGFSGANVLTFGAGSRLTVL.

This clonotype was picked up one time. V and J are TRBV19 and TRBJ1-6, with D perhaps TRBD1 (5 bases). Trimming stripped 6 bases from V and 7 bases from J, with 10 bases between. The CDR3 length is 13 residues. CDR1 is LNHDA, CDR2 SQIVND, per germline (reference sequence). The CDR3 DNA reads TGTGCCAGTAGGGGACGCGAAAATTCACCCCTCCACTTT. Encoded protein: CASRGRENSPLHF.

The sample holds a few counts of this clonotype. This chain links TRBV12-3 or TRBV12-4 with TRBJ1-3; weak D call: TRBD1 (6 bases). The CDR3 is 13 amino acids. Deletions cut 6 bases from V and 4 bases from J, with 10 bases between. The CDR3 sequence: CASSTGQGNTIYF. For the CDR3, the DNA is TGTGCCAGCAGCACAGGGCAAGGAAACACCATATATTTT.

This chain joins TRBV7-9 and TRBJ1-2; D is possibly TRBD1 (6 bases). CDR3 length: 14 amino acids. The V and J ends lost 5 bases and 4 bases respectively, with 14 bases between them. The V gene's germline CDR1 is SEHNR and CDR2 FQNEAQ (reference sequence). CDR3 DNA: TGTGCCAGCAGCGACTTACAGGGTCTCTATGGCTACACCTTC. Residues: CASSDLQGLYGYTF. Full variable domain (remainder filled in from reference TRBV7-9 and TRBJ1-2): DTGVSQNPRHKITKRGQNVTFRCDPISEHNRLYWYRQTLGQGPEFLTYFQNEAQLEKSRLLSDRFSAERPKGSFSTLEIQRTEQGDSAMYLCASSDLQGLYGYTFGSGTRLTVV.

The chain recombines TRBV3-1 with TRBJ1-3; D gene unclear. The CDR3 is 13 amino acids. V lost 3 bases, J lost 5 bases, and 8 bases lay in between. Germline CDR1 is LGHDT and CDR2 is YNNKEL (reference sequence). CDR3 amino acids: CASSHGSRNTIYF. Here the CDR3 DNA reads TGTGCCAGCAGCCATGGAAGTCGAAACACCATATATTTT.